This T cell receptor (beta chain) was profiled in a study of cytomegalovirus exposure and HLA in healthy donors. Study conclusions and caveats: Investigators reported 150 to 200 TCR beta chains as tied to cytomegalovirus. Among TCR beta chains of equal frequency, HLA-associated ones were more clonally expanded in a later analysis. Three of the chains that were CMV-associated were confirmed in vitro to be specific for CMV antigens. Indistinguishable V segments such as TRBV6-2 and TRBV6-3 were excluded.

PCR used 60 Vbeta primers and 13 Jbeta primers. This table comes from immunoSEQ multiplex PCR, and its TCRdb copy is limited to in-frame clones, with some not included. The profile covers about 140,000 clones, with about four fifths appearing a single time and more than 4.5% taken by the ten largest. Germline values: CDR1 MGHRA, CDR2 YSYEKL. V lost 4 bases to trimming and J lost 0 bases, with 10 bases between them. The CDR3 is 14 amino acids. As regards this clone: Its specificity is not known.

Sequences were obtained from PBMCs. This sequence originates from a man aged 30 to 45 in good health. This sequence joins TRBV4-1 and TRBJ2-7, with no clear D. The CDR3 DNA is TGCGCCAGCAGCCGTTCGTTTTCCTCCTACGAGCAGTACTTC. It translates to CASSRSFSSYEQYF.